This entry describes one T cell receptor (beta chain). Its antigen specificity is not known. Per-base qualities were not stored, and no clone one base away is much larger. TCRbeta CDR3 regions were amplified from genomic DNA by means of the immunoSEQ Assay, a bias-controlled multiplex PCR. Under the source paper's analysis protocol: The number of nucleated cells in each sample was estimated by amplification of reference gene primers within the assay. To quantify the absolute abundance of each unique TCRbeta CDR3 rearrangement, sequence reads were collapsed and filtered. Productive Simpson clonality was computed per sample as the square root of Simpson's diversity index over productive rearrangements. TCRdb re-hosts the immuneACCESS table, in-frame sequences only. Its copies lack some clones; in the studies checked, an unresolved V gene accounts for under half of them, and the cause for the rest is not known. That table furnishes V, J and clone size, whereas the DNA furnished D and trimming. This sample has hundreds of thousands of clones in its table, and roughly 85% of those were observed once. The leading ten clones occupy approximately 5.7% of the sample.

Enrolling through a virtual design, the prospective study's participants ranged in age from roughly 18 to 89 years and lived across 20 to 25 United States geographic areas. Cohort assignment in the prospective study relied on participant-reported clinical history from a screening survey and a study questionnaire. Recovered participants in ImmuneRACE Cohort 3 were defined by two consecutive negative NP/OP PCR tests, clearance by a healthcare professional, or resolution of symptoms. In the prospective study, whole blood, serum and a nasopharyngeal or oropharyngeal swab were collected from each participant by mobile phlebotomists. Prospective study participants could optionally give additional blood draws and questionnaires over an approximately two-month period. Prospective study blood samples were shipped either frozen or at room temperature before DNA extraction. This sample was taken from a study of blood T cell repertoires in COVID-19 (dated by TCRdb to between 2020 and 2021). Describing the broader study: The collaborator samples originated in the United States, Italy and Spain and spanned the acute and convalescent phases of COVID-19. Samples were obtained from the ongoing ImmuneRACE study (first 160 participants) and from 950 to 1,500 subjects provided by 6 global collaborators. The material from the prospective study consisted of cDNA or gDNA derived from T cells, B-cell-depleted T cells, or PBMCs. The sample metadata nearly always contained a de-identified subject ID, COVID-19 status, age in years and sex. Where HLA class I and class II types were available, the types were taken from metadata supplied by the sample provider, not from assay-based typing. A freely available public database, intended as a resource for researchers studying the immune response to SARS-CoV-2, is where the repertoires were released. Deeply sampled blood TCRbeta repertoires from subjects exposed to, actively infected with, or recovered from COVID-19 were included in the dataset. Here is what the overall study found, with its caveats: The quantity of clinical and demographic metadata differed by source and by participant and was supplied without curation.

Including cysteine and phenylalanine, the CDR3 has 15 amino acids. Only the CDR3 DNA is retained, 45 bases long and in frame from the first base. CDR1 and CDR2 are drawn from the germline V gene: LGHNA, YSLEER. V trim: 0 bases; J trim: 8 bases; unmatched bases: 5. Recombination linked TRBV4-3 to TRBJ2-7; 12 middle bases align to TRBD2. The sequenced sample consisted of PBMCs or T cells enriched from blood (not recorded which). The TCR was taken from a woman aged 40 to 49 who had recovered from COVID-19. The DNA is as follows: TGCGCCAGCAGCCAAGATAGTGGACTAGCGGGAAAGCAGTACTTC. Translated, this gives CASSQDSGLAGKQYF.